The TCR beta chain described here comes from a study of T cells expressing NK-cell markers. Study details: Among the eight sequenced donors, seven tested HCMV-seropositive and one tested seronegative. Notes on the study in general: A range of about 1.0-8% of CD8+ T cells consisted of dominant NKG2C+ clonotypes in roughly 6 donors.

Germline V gene lookup returns CDR1 SGHRS and CDR2 YFSETQ. There are 12 residues in the CDR3. Note on this clonotype: Its antigen remains unknown.

TCRdb re-called the 5' RACE reads and shows each CDR3 protein once, DNA omitted. The sample has approximately 550,000 distinct CDR3 sequences. The sequenced sample was blood T cells: a sorted CD56 or NKG2C T cell subset, CD4+ or CD8+ T cells, or bulk PBMC T cells (not recorded which). The clonotype originates from a man aged 18 to 30 in good health. The chain uses TRBV5-1 and TRBJ2-4; the TCRdb D gene call, TRBD1, has no DNA to confirm it. The CDR3 spells CASSNPGAIQYF.